This T cell receptor beta chain was captured in a study of blood T cell repertoires in COVID-19 (dated by TCRdb to the early 2020s). With respect to the entire study: Samples covering the acute and convalescent phases of COVID-19 were provided by collaborators in the United States, Italy and Spain. The prospective study material was composed of cDNA or gDNA derived from T cells, B-cell-depleted T cells, or PBMCs. The dataset comprised deeply sampled blood TCRbeta repertoires from subjects exposed to, actively infected with, or recovered from COVID-19. A freely available public database, intended as a resource for researchers studying the immune response to SARS-CoV-2, is where the repertoires were released. Samples were obtained from the ongoing ImmuneRACE study (first 160 participants) and from some 1,300 subjects provided by 6 global collaborators. Sample metadata almost always included a de-identified subject ID, COVID-19 status, age in years and sex. Where available, HLA class I and class II types were taken from metadata supplied by the sample provider and were not determined by assay-based typing.

The full study reports these points: The quantity of clinical and demographic metadata differed by source and by participant and was supplied without curation.

The germline V gene gives CDR1 as SGHTA and CDR2 as FQGNSA. V trim: 5 bases; J trim: 10 bases; unmatched bases: 8. The CDR3 starts with the cysteine, ends with the phenylalanine, and has 13 residues. The read is trimmed to its CDR3 DNA, 39 bases read in frame from base 1. Comment on this clone: Its recognized antigen is unknown. No base qualities exist here, and no much larger clone lies one base off it.

The immunoSEQ Assay, a bias-controlled multiplex PCR, was used to amplify TCRbeta CDR3 regions from genomic DNA. From the authors' description of their analysis: Within the assay, amplification of reference gene primers was used to estimate how many nucleated cells each sample contained. To quantify the absolute abundance of each unique TCRbeta CDR3 rearrangement, sequence reads were collapsed and filtered. For each sample, productive Simpson clonality was calculated as the square root of Simpson's diversity index over productive rearrangements. The immuneACCESS repertoire file appears here via TCRdb, limited to in-frame rearrangements. These files lack a portion of the clones; in checked studies, under half of the deficit traces to unresolved V genes, and the cause of the others is not known. That table furnishes V, J and clone size, whereas the DNA furnished D and trimming. This sample is represented by a few hundred thousand clones; approximately 92% of them were singletons. Jointly, the top ten make up under 7% of the sample.

One collaborating source in Seattle enrolled patients during active infection and followed them longitudinally through the course of disease. Each collaborating institution followed its own protocols to collect whole blood in K2EDTA tubes. For TCRbeta analysis, collaborators shipped samples as frozen whole blood, isolated PBMCs, or DNA extracted from either of those sample types. The chain was built from TRBV7-2 and TRBJ1-2, and 9 bases in between align with TRBD1. The source is a woman aged 25 to 45 with COVID-19, enrolled during active disease. Input material: peripheral blood. The DNA sequence is TGTGCCAGCAGCCCGGGGACAGGGAGGTTCTACACCTTC. Translated, this is CASSPGTGRFYTF.